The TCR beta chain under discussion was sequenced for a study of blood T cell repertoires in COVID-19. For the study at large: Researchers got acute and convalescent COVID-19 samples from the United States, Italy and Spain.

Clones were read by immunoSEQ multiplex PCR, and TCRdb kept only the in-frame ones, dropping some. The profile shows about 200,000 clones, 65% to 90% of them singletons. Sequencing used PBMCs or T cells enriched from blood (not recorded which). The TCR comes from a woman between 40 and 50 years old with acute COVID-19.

The chain's CDR3 is CASSLRPTSDEQFF. In DNA, the CDR3 is TGTGCCAGCAGTCTCCGCCCAACTAGCGATGAGCAGTTCTTC. The rearrangement uses TRBV28 and TRBJ2-1; 7 nucleotides match TRBD2. CDR3 length equals 14 residues. V was clipped by 5 bases and J by 8 bases; unmatched bases: 9. CDR1 is MDHEN and CDR2 is SYDVKM in the germline V gene. Full variable domain (remainder filled in from reference TRBV28 and TRBJ2-1): DVKVTQSSRYLVKRTGEKVFLECVQDMDHENMFWYRQDPGLGLRLIYFSYDVKMKEKGDIPEGYSVSREKKERFSLILESASTNQTSMYLCASSLRPTSDEQFFGPGTRLTVL.